This TCR beta chain comes out of a study of T cell repertoires in cytomegalovirus infection (dated by TCRdb to between 2019 and 2020). Broadly, across the study: Alongside well-studied HLA-B-restricted epitopes, the peptide stimulations were aimed at recently identified HLA-C-restricted CMV epitopes, whose presentation resists viral immunomodulation. Donor HLA type was relevant to the analysis, as public TCR beta signatures indicated carriage of CMV infection together with the matching HLA type. Study-wide findings and limitations: In both this cohort and an independent cohort of several hundred donors, the cumulative frequency of public TCR beta family members distinguished carriers of CMV infection plus the relevant HLA type. The ex vivo response was dominated by HLA-C-restricted CMV-specific TCR beta clonotypes, which also provided the single most frequent clonotype in two of eight donors.

This clonotype showed up just a few times. Its binding antigen is unknown. It has no much larger one-base neighbor in the sample; base qualities were not kept. This sample was sequenced with an Illumina HiSeq 1500. TCRdb's own reprocessing of the public reads used fastp at Q25 and MiXCR and kept productive beta chains. Identical CDR3 proteins give one entry, which carries the most common genes and DNA. Here the sample has 200,000 or so distinct CDR3 sequences; 38% occur a single time. Roughly three fifths of the sample rests with the top ten. The germline V gene specifies SNHLY as CDR1 and FYNNEI as CDR2. Between the V and J ends, shortened by 6 bases and 1 base respectively, the junction contains 15 bases. The CDR3, cysteine through phenylalanine, is 15 amino acids long. Only the CDR3 part of the read is kept: 45 bases, read in frame from the first base. In the paper's terms, the treatment or condition label means: in vitro stimulation with specific CMV peptide epitopes to enrich CMV-specific T cells.

This sample comprised CD8+ T cells from cultured PBMCs, obtained from culture after CMV antigen stimulation. This chain joins TRBV2 to TRBJ1-1; the D gene lacks a confident call. This TCR derives from a human donor in good health (CMV status not recorded). Some clones in this sample may be carry-over from other donors' samples. CDR3 region: CASSLLHPENTEAFF. The DNA is as follows: TGTGCCAGCAGCCTTTTGCACCCCGAGAACACTGAAGCTTTCTTT.